A single TCR beta chain is shown here with its context. What it binds is unknown. The data were produced by immunoSEQ multiplex PCR, yet TCRdb's version contains in-frame clones alone and is incomplete. The sample contains more than 150,000 clones, 90% of which appear only once. V lost 10 bases to trimming and J lost 6 bases, with 20 bases between them. In germline, CDR1 is SGHTA, CDR2 FQGNSA. CDR3 size: 14 residues. These data come from a study of T cell responses to AZD1222 COVID-19 vaccine. Study findings and constraints: Just a handful of people given AZD1222 tested seropositive at baseline. White British people made up most donors, females outnumbered males, and clonal diversity was possibly underestimated. Repertoires were collected only later (after the peak T cell response had occurred).

The TCR comes from an adult in good health. This specimen consisted of peripheral blood, obtained on day 0 of AZD1222 vaccination. V and J are TRBV7-2 and TRBJ2-3, with D maybe TRBD2 (6 bases). Here the CDR3 DNA reads TGTGCCACCTCCGACGGTACTGGAGGGGATACGCAGTATTTT. It encodes CATSDGTGGDTQYF.